The clone carrying this T cell receptor (beta chain) was seen a few times. The antigen is not known. The record originates from a study of post-analysis software for immune sequencing data. Built from TCR beta cDNA, the libraries had unique molecular identifiers in them. From the PCR reads, TCRdb called clonotypes with MiXCR, one entry per CDR3 protein. Found here are 380,000 or so distinct CDR3 sequences, around a third of them singletons; the top ten hold over 10%. Study-wide findings and caveats: Patients with multiple sclerosis recorded significantly lower normalized Chao1 diversity than controls, the study found.

The TCR comes from a girl aged 10 to 17 with multiple sclerosis. The sample taken for sequencing was blood.

Written as DNA, the CDR3 is TGTGCCACCACCATAGGGGCCCTGAACACTGAAGCTTTCTTT. Translated: CATTIGALNTEAFF. This rearrangement joins TRBV7-9 to TRBJ1-1; maybe TRBD1 (5 bases). From germline, CDR1 is SEHNR and CDR2 FQNEAQ (reference sequence). The V end was cut by 10 bases, the J end by 0 bases, with 15 bases between. CDR3 length: 14 amino acids.